This passage covers 31 T cell receptor beta chains from one sample sequenced in a study of T-cell reconstitution after alpha-beta-depleted transplantation in children. Library preparation (for TCRbeta) was performed with unique molecular identifiers. TCRdb called the PCR reads again in MiXCR, with one record for every CDR3 protein. The profile shows 400,000 to 550,000 distinct CDR3 sequences, approximately 10% of them singletons. The sample in question was PBMCs, obtained before TCRalphabeta/CD19-depleted stem cell transplant. The receptors were sampled from a child under 10 years old with inherited bone marrow failure, due to receive a stem cell transplant.

This clonotype was picked up many times. CDR3 bases: TGCGCCAGCACAGGGGGTAATTCACCCCTCCACTTT. Its protein product is CASTGGNSPLHF. The chain has TRBV5-1 and TRBJ1-6, with TRBD1 matching over 7 bases. The CDR3 extends over 12 amino acids. V shed 6 bases, J shed 6 bases, and the junction held 0 bases outside the gene matches. Germline V lookup: CDR1 SGHRS, CDR2 YFSETQ.

This clonotype was found many times. The V gene is TRBV11-2, the J gene TRBJ2-5, with D possibly being TRBD1 or TRBD2 (5 bases each). The germline gives CDR1 SGHAT, CDR2 FQNNGV. The CDR3 is made up of 14 amino acids. Between the trimmed V and J ends, which lost 4 bases and 4 bases, there was a span of 13 bases. The CDR3 coding sequence is TGTGCCAGCAGCTCCAGAGCAGGGAGAGAGACCCAGTACTTC. Translated, it gives CASSSRAGRETQYF.

This clonotype has ten or more counts. The chain joins TRBV4-3 to TRBJ2-3; D is unclear. V shed 0 bases and J shed 5 bases, with 12 bases lying between them. The CDR3 has 15 amino acids. Per germline, CDR1 LGHNA and CDR2 YSLEER. The CDR3 protein is CASSQEESLIDTQYF. The CDR3 DNA sequence: TGCGCCAGCAGCCAAGAAGAGAGCTTGATAGATACGCAGTATTTT.

The table lists this clonotype with many counts. The chain has TRBV28 and TRBJ2-4; 7 bases fit TRBD1. CDR1 MDHEN and CDR2 SYDVKM come from the germline V gene. J was trimmed by 3 bases and V by 2 bases; bases with no gene match: 7. The CDR3 has 16 residues. The CDR3 sequence is CASSLQGVFDKNIQYF. In DNA form, the CDR3 reads TGTGCCAGCAGTTTACAGGGGGTTTTTGACAAAAACATTCAGTACTTC.

The chain uses TRBV5-8 and TRBJ1-1; the D is unclear. Per germline, CDR1 SGHTS and CDR2 YDEGEE. V shed 4 bases and J shed 7 bases, with 23 bases lying between them. This CDR3 comprises 16 residues. The CDR3 coding sequence is TGTGCCAGCAGCCGGGGAGAGATCGGCTCGGCGGGTGAAGCTTTCTTT. Residues: CASSRGEIGSAGEAFF.

This chain links TRBV29-1 with TRBJ2-7; 8 bases line up with TRBD2. Unmatched junction bases numbered 12, after V lost 4 bases and J lost 7 bases. The CDR3 has 14 residues. Germline V gene lookup returns CDR1 SQVTM and CDR2 ANQGSEA. CDR3 region: CSVGGSGTMVEQYF. In DNA, the CDR3 is TGCAGCGTTGGGGGTAGCGGGACCATGGTGGAGCAGTACTTC.

The chain joins TRBV29-1 to TRBJ1-2; TRBD1 aligns across 9 bases. The germline V gene has CDR1 SQVTM and CDR2 ANQGSEA. The CDR3 runs to 15 residues. With V trimmed by 3 bases and J by 2 bases, 7 bases remained unmatched. The CDR3 region is CSVDSWDRENYGYTF. The CDR3 DNA reads TGCAGCGTTGACTCCTGGGACAGGGAAAACTATGGCTACACCTTC.

This clonotype was counted between two and nine times. The gene calls are TRBV4-3 and TRBJ1-3, with D hard to call. The CDR3 is 13 amino acids. Germline V gene lookup returns CDR1 LGHNA and CDR2 YSLEER. Trimming cost V 1 base and J 3 bases, with 4 bases left between them. The CDR3 bases are TGCGCCAGCAGCCAAGGAATTGGAAACACCATATATTTT. Protein sequence: CASSQGIGNTIYF.

The sample holds many counts of this clonotype. The rearrangement links TRBV20-1 to TRBJ2-1; 15 nucleotides agree with TRBD2. J was trimmed by 8 bases and V by 6 bases; bases with no gene match: 8. This CDR3 spans 15 amino acids. Germline values: CDR1 DFQATT, CDR2 SNEGSKA (reference sequence). In DNA, the CDR3 is TGCAGTGCGGAAGGACTAGCGGGAGGGACTGATGAGCAGTTCTTC. This encodes CSAEGLAGGTDEQFF.

As for this clonotype: A read error is possible here, since a much larger clone lies one base away. The V call is TRBV7-8, the J call TRBJ2-1; 7 bases match TRBD2. The junction had 17 bases not matched to a gene; V was cut back by 1 base and J by 14 bases. The CDR3 spans 16 residues. Germline V gene lookup returns CDR1 SGHVS and CDR2 FQNEAQ. The CDR3 DNA sequence: TGTGCCAGCAGCTTAGAAAGGACTAGACCATGGCAGGAAAAGTTCTTC. Its translation: CASSLERTRPWQEKFF.

Ten or more counts support this clonotype. This chain joins TRBV4-2 and TRBJ1-5, with D possibly TRBD1 on 6 matching bases. Germline CDR1 and CDR2: LGHNA and YNFKEQ. V was shortened by 3 bases and J by 1 base, with 7 bases between the two germline ends. The CDR3 sequence is 14 residues long. CDR3 protein: CASSHGGSNQPQHF. In nucleotides, the CDR3 is TGTGCCAGCAGCCATGGGGGCAGCAATCAGCCCCAGCATTTT.

Ten or more counts support this clonotype. This chain links TRBV10-3 with TRBJ2-2, with 10 bases that match TRBD2. The germline V gene encodes CDR1 ENHRY and CDR2 SYGVKD. The CDR3 runs 18 residues. V lost 2 bases and J lost 6; bases outside the gene matches: 12. As DNA, the CDR3 is TGTGCCATCAGTGAGGTTTTGGCTAGCGGGAGTAACCCCGGGGAGCTGTTTTTT. Translation: CAISEVLASGSNPGELFF.

This sequence joins TRBV19 and TRBJ2-3; TRBD2 is a possible D gene (6 bases). CDR1 and CDR2 (germline): LNHDA, SQIVND (reference sequence). Trimming shortened V by 7 bases and J by 9 bases, and 11 bases separated the two germline ends. The CDR3 runs to 11 residues. CDR3 sequence (DNA): TGTGCCAGTACCTGGGGGGAGACGCAGTATTTT. Protein sequence: CASTWGETQYF.

This clonotype was seen ten or more times. The rearrangement uses TRBV3-1 and TRBJ2-7, with a weak D call TRBD2 (5 bases). V shed 1 base and J shed 2 bases, with 12 bases lying between them. The CDR3 has 15 residues. Germline CDR1 is LGHDT and CDR2 is YNNKEL (reference sequence). The CDR3 spells CASSQVMRLPYEQYF. Here the CDR3 DNA reads TGTGCCAGCAGCCAAGTTATGAGACTACCCTACGAGCAGTACTTC.

In its sample, this clonotype was seen a few times. This chain links TRBV3-1 with TRBJ2-7; 8 bases fit TRBD2. With 4 bases clipped from V and 1 base from J, the junction kept 9 bases outside the gene matches. The germline CDR1 and CDR2 sequences are LGHDT and YNNKEL (reference sequence). The CDR3 runs to 16 residues. CDR3 in amino acids: CASSRMGLDPSYEQYF. The CDR3 coding sequence is TGTGCCAGCAGCCGGATGGGACTAGATCCATCCTACGAGCAGTACTTC.

In this sample, this clonotype turned up many times. This chain uses TRBV19 with TRBJ2-7; D unresolved. This CDR3 is built from 13 residues. V lost 3 bases and J lost 3, with 9 bases in between. Germline CDR1 reads LNHDA; CDR2 reads SQIVND (reference sequence). This chain's CDR3 is CASSIRLDYEQYF. Here the CDR3 DNA reads TGTGCCAGTAGTATTCGGCTAGACTACGAGCAGTACTTC.

This clonotype was detected ten times or more. This chain uses TRBV7-2 with TRBJ2-7; a weak D match, TRBD1 (6 bases). The germline gives CDR1 SGHTA, CDR2 FQGNSA. The CDR3 is made up of 17 amino acids. Between the trimmed V and J ends, which lost 5 bases and 0 bases, there was a span of 20 bases. The CDR3 nucleotides are TGTGCCAGCAGCCCCAGACCCGGACAGCCTAGCTCCTACGAGCAGTACTTC. The encoded protein is CASSPRPGQPSSYEQYF.

This chain connects TRBV27 to TRBJ2-1; 7 nucleotides agree with TRBD2. The V gene's germline CDR1 is MNHEY and CDR2 SMNVEV (reference sequence). The CDR3 sequence is 14 residues long. The junction had 11 bases not matched to a gene; V was cut back by 5 bases and J by 10 bases. The CDR3 sequence: CASSLLGLWAEQFF. The CDR3 region has the DNA TGTGCCAGCAGTCTCTTGGGACTATGGGCAGAGCAGTTCTTC.

This clonotype was counted ten times or more. The rearrangement joins TRBV12-3 or TRBV12-4 to TRBJ2-1; 16 bases match TRBD2. V gave up 4 bases and J gave up 10 bases; unmatched junction bases: 1. CDR3 length: 14 residues. The CDR3 is CASSSGLAGGEQFF. The CDR3 DNA reads TGTGCCAGCAGTTCGGGACTAGCGGGAGGGGAGCAGTTCTTC.

This clonotype was recorded at least ten times. The chain recombines TRBV4-2 with TRBJ2-1; 9 bases match TRBD2. This CDR3 spans 16 amino acids. V lost 4 bases and J lost 8; bases outside the gene matches: 12. Germline CDR1 and CDR2: LGHNA and YNFKEQ. The CDR3 loop is CASSPSGAGDLYEQFF. CDR3 sequence (DNA): TGTGCCAGCAGCCCTAGCGGGGCGGGAGATCTTTATGAGCAGTTCTTC.

The chain has TRBV7-2 and TRBJ2-7; D call uncertain. V was clipped by 3 bases and J by 2 bases, with 20 bases between them. Germline CDR1 and CDR2: SGHTA and FQGNSA. The CDR3 has 17 residues. In DNA, the CDR3 is TGTGCCAGCAGCTTTAGAGTGCAGATAGGGCCCACCTACGAGCAGTACTTC. This encodes CASSFRVQIGPTYEQYF.

This clonotype was found a few times. The chain recombines TRBV12-3 or TRBV12-4 with TRBJ1-1, with no clear D. The CDR3 is 14 amino acids. V lost 2 bases, J lost 1 base, and 8 bases lay in between. The CDR3 bases are TGTGCCAGCAGTTTACACCCGAAGAACACTGAAGCTTTCTTT. Protein product: CASSLHPKNTEAFF.

Remarks on this clonotype: This may be a read error, as it is one base from a much larger clone. This chain links TRBV5-1 with TRBJ2-1; the match to TRBD1 covers 7 bases. This CDR3 is 15 amino acids long. Trimming cost V 4 bases and J 5 bases; bases outside gene matches: 9. Per germline, CDR1 SGHRS and CDR2 YFSETQ. The DNA for the CDR3 is TGCGCCAGCAGCCCCTCAGGGGGTGCCCACAATGAGCAGTTCTTC. This gives the protein CASSPSGGAHNEQFF. The variable domain in full, completed from reference TRBV5-1 and TRBJ2-1, reads KAGVTQTPRYLIKTRGQQVTLSCSPISGHRSVSWYQQTPGQGLQFLFEYFSETQRNKGNFPGRFSGRQFSNSRSEMNVSTLELGDSALYLCASSPSGGAHNEQFFGPGTRLTVL.

About this clonotype itself: This clone may be a read error of a much larger clone one base away. V usage is TRBV29-1 and J usage is TRBJ1-1; D perhaps matches TRBD1 (5 bases). Looked up from germline, CDR1 is SQVTM and CDR2 is ANQGSEA. The CDR3 covers 14 residues. The CDR3 is CGVAGTFWGTEAFF. The DNA for the CDR3 is TGCGGCGTTGCGGGGACTTTCTGGGGCACTGAAGCTTTCTTT. Full variable domain (remainder filled in from reference TRBV29-1 and TRBJ1-1): SAVISQKPSRDICQRGTSLTIQCQVDSQVTMMFWYRQQPGQSLTLIATANQGSEATYESGFVIDKFPISRPNLTFSTLTVSNMSPEDSSIYLCGVAGTFWGTEAFFGQGTRLTVV.

This clonotype has at least ten counts. CDR3 amino acids: CASIYGTSGTYEQYF. The CDR3 coding sequence is TGTGCCAGCATCTACGGGACTAGCGGGACCTACGAGCAGTACTTC. The J gene is TRBJ2-7, the V gene TRBV7-9; 13 bases line up with TRBD2. The length of the CDR3 is 15 residues. Trimming cost V 7 bases and J 2 bases; bases outside gene matches: 5. Germline loops: CDR1 SEHNR, CDR2 FQNEAQ (reference sequence).

This clonotype has ten or more counts. V and J are TRBV29-1 and TRBJ2-7; no firm D call. Germline V gene lookup returns CDR1 SQVTM and CDR2 ANQGSEA. The CDR3 consists of 12 residues. V gave up 4 bases and J gave up 5 bases, with 12 bases separating them. This CDR3 is CSVVSQQDEQYF. The CDR3 nucleotides are TGCAGCGTTGTTTCTCAGCAAGACGAGCAGTACTTC.

The table lists this clonotype with a few counts. The chain carries TRBV28 and TRBJ2-5; D ambiguous. Trimming pared 5 bases from V and 3 bases from J, leaving 10 bases between. CDR3 length: 13 amino acids. Germline CDR1 MDHEN, CDR2 SYDVKM. CDR3 coding DNA: TGTGCCAGCAGTCCACGACAAGAAGAGACCCAGTACTTC. Translated: CASSPRQEETQYF.

This chain joins TRBV7-2 and TRBJ2-7; a possible D gene is TRBD1 (6 bases). Trimming removed 6 bases from V and 1 base from J, with 13 bases in between. The germline V gene encodes CDR1 SGHTA and CDR2 FQGNSA. This CDR3 has 14 amino acids. The CDR3 spells CASRPEGVSYEQYF. CDR3 DNA sequence: TGTGCCAGCAGGCCAGAGGGGGTATCCTACGAGCAGTACTTC.

This rearrangement joins TRBV4-1 to TRBJ2-7; D may be TRBD2 (7 bases). The germline gives CDR1 MGHRA, CDR2 YSYEKL. CDR3 length equals 15 residues. The V end lost 1 base, the J end lost 0 bases, and 10 bases lay between the germline ends. In DNA form, the CDR3 reads TGCGCCAGCAGCCAAGGGGGGGGGCGCTCCTACGAGCAGTACTTC. It translates to CASSQGGGRSYEQYF.

This clonotype was counted ten times or more. CDR3 sequence: CASSENPGGTQYF. The CDR3 coding sequence is TGCGCCAGCAGTGAGAACCCCGGGGGTACGCAGTATTTT. The genes are TRBV10-2 and TRBJ2-3; perhaps TRBD2 as D (6 bases). The CDR3 has 13 residues. The ends were cut back, 2 bases at V and 8 bases at J, with 11 bases in the middle. The germline CDR1 and CDR2 sequences are WSHSY and SAAADI.

Ten or more counts support this clonotype. V usage is TRBV20-1 and J usage is TRBJ2-3, with 9 bases aligning to TRBD2. Germline CDR1 and CDR2: DFQATT and SNEGSKA (reference sequence). The CDR3 extends over 16 amino acids. The J segment lost 5 bases and the V segment lost 1 base, leaving 10 bases of the junction unmatched. The CDR3 DNA is TGCAGTGCTAGAGGTCTTAGCGGGAGATCTTTAGATACGCAGTATTTT. Encoded protein: CSARGLSGRSLDTQYF.